The entry that follows covers one T cell receptor beta chain sequence. The antigen it binds to is not known. No base qualities exist here, and no much larger clone lies one base off it. The cohort was made up of under 800 healthy bone marrow donors. At the time of sampling, every cohort member was nominally healthy, though immune exposures that went unrecorded were likely present. The donor was CMV seronegative and belonged to the group of more than 300 seronegative cohort members. Each donor provided a peripheral blood sample, and peripheral blood mononuclear cells were used for TCR beta sequencing. Genomic DNA extraction from the blood cell samples was performed with the Qiagen DNeasy Blood Extraction Kit. The library was built by means of the immunoSEQ multiplex PCR assay. The multiplex PCR relied on a mix of 60 forward primers for TCR Vbeta segments and 13 reverse primers for TCR Jbeta segments. The CDR3 region of rearranged TCR beta genes was amplified from genomic DNA with a multiplex PCR assay. The Illumina HiSeq System was used to sequence the amplified TCR beta libraries as 87-base-pair reads. From the authors' description of their analysis: A later analysis tallied about 77 million unique TCR beta chains across the 550 to 850 repertoires, and around 10 million of those chains were shared by two or more donors. To remove PCR and sequencing errors, raw reads were error-corrected and collapsed into unique sequences using a nearest-neighbor algorithm that merged closely related sequences. Alignment of CDR3 sequences to IMGT reference sequences was used to assign V, D and J gene segments. For a sequence to be retained, a match of at least six nucleotides was required to both a V gene segment and a J gene segment. A rearrangement was called productive if the CDR3 had no stop codons and remained in frame with V and J, and every other rearrangement was called non-productive. CDR3 was defined by IMGT convention, running from the second conserved V-encoded cysteine to the conserved J-encoded phenylalanine. The earlier analysis of about 500 of the donors excluded sequences that lacked an unambiguous match to a single V gene segment. An earlier analysis of several hundred of the donors classified V segments as functional when productive rearrangements were above 56.7% and as segregating when the standard deviation between donors was above 5%. A statistical classification framework was built to diagnose cytomegalovirus status from the catalog of TCR beta chain sequences. In a later analysis, V and J genes were assigned by comparing TCR nucleotide sequences against IMGT/GENE-DB human TR gene sequences. A later analysis assigned CDR3 sequences and most-parsimonious VDJ recombination scenarios with the TCRdist pipeline. In a later analysis, each TCR beta chain was defined by its CDR3 amino acid sequence together with its V-gene family, and reads lacking a unique V-gene family were excluded. In a later analysis, fewer than 650 highly shared, low-generation-probability nucleotide sequences were removed to address suspected cross-contamination and a sequencing artifact. A later analysis calculated a clonal expansion index for each public chain from normalized within-repertoire ranks of inferred template counts. Generation probabilities in a later analysis came from a VDJ recombination model fitted to out-of-frame rearrangements, and those results were checked against IGoR. A later analysis scored TCR-TCR, TCR-HLA and TCR-CMV co-occurrence with hypergeometric tests, applying a repertoire-size bias correction to TCR pairs. In a later analysis, false discovery rates were estimated by permuting HLA or CMV assignments 20 times. In a later analysis, co-occurring TCRs were grouped using DBSCAN, with TCRdist sequence similarity added in when clustering inside HLA-allele-positive subsets. Co-occurrence clustering excluded repertoires with fewer than 30,000 or more than 120,000 public chains, plus five with anomalous nucleotide sharing. TCRdb stores this immuneACCESS table with in-frame sequences only. Part of the clones is absent; in the studies checked, under half of the shortfall reflects unresolved V genes, and no reason is known for the rest. The D gene and trimming were derived from the DNA, and the V and J assignments and clone size from that table. The sample yields nearly 110,000 clones; 80% to 90% were counted once. Jointly, the top ten make up 1.5% to 2% of the sample.

The sample originates from a study of cytomegalovirus exposure and HLA in healthy donors (dated by TCRdb to about 2017). Study-wide context: In an earlier analysis of roughly 500 of the donors, 276 Gb of sequence data and 90 million to 120 million unique TCR beta sequences from about 190 million T cells were reported. Roughly 300 gigabases of sequencing data and 70 million to 95 million unique TCR sequences made up an early release that covered approximately 650 HLA-typed donors. Among the approximately 430 genotyped donors, around 81% belonged to the genetic ancestry cluster associated with self-reported Caucasian donors. The study aimed to test whether signatures of past pathogen exposure could be identified by cataloging public T cell receptors. The study profiled the T cell repertoires of about 720 subjects by immunosequencing and related them to cytomegalovirus serostatus. In addition to the first cohort of approximately 650 subjects, a separate validation cohort of 130 or so different subjects was used. The study combined high-throughput TCR immunosequencing, statistical association of individual TCRs with disease status, and machine learning to predict cytomegalovirus infection status. In a later analysis, previously published TCR beta repertoires from hundreds of donors were re-analyzed and high-resolution HLA genotyping was added so that TCR occurrence patterns could be studied. In the later analysis, no new phenotypic data were used to find candidate immune exposures; instead, reliance was placed on TCR beta sequences and their occurrence across donors. An earlier analysis of 500 to 650 of the donors applied high-throughput TCR beta sequencing to assess whether each TCR beta V gene segment acted as functional or pseudogenic. Donor age, sex, ethnicity and CMV serostatus were collected together with the repertoire data. In a later genetic analysis, genome-wide SNP genotypes for 398 of the 666 donors were used, and that subset was treated as a discovery cohort. Every repertoire in the discovery cohort had been generated on one and the same sequencing platform. Both class I and class II loci were covered by HLA typing, at four-digit resolution. The number of typed donors differed by locus: roughly 620-640 for A, B, C, DRB1 and DQB1; 522 for DQA1; over 600 for DPA1; and about 470 for DPB1. A handful of DR-DQ haplotypes were handled as single units for association and clustering because linkage in the cohort was strong. Among about 410 genotyped donors of the cohort, an average of approximately 220,000 unique TCR beta nucleotide sequences was sequenced per donor, of which 15% to 20% were non-productive.

Here is what the overall study found, with its caveats: In a later analysis, several top co-occurrence clusters were reported to appear linked to parvovirus B19, influenza, CMV and Epstein-Barr virus. A cluster of highly shared sequence variants was judged likely to represent a technical artifact of the sequencing pipeline. In both the original and validation cohorts, the classifier was reported to diagnose cytomegalovirus status with high specificity and sensitivity. Correlated functional status among segregating V segments might be attributable to linkage disequilibrium, but an unknown experimental factor could not be ruled out. In a later analysis, the rate of TCR association differed among HLA loci, with DRB1 alleles having the most associated TCRs and HLA-C alleles having the fewest. According to the authors, the approach could potentially be generalized to other disease states and immunological phenotypes. Strong co-occurrence of HLA alleles, especially DR and DQ, made assigning TCR associations to individual alleles difficult. Because counts were too low, seventeen rarely observed V segments, including chromosome 9 orphons, were left out of the earlier analysis of 587 of the donors. The only immune exposure information available for the cohort was CMV serostatus. Compared with the roughly 700-donor mean, donors in an Asian-associated ancestry cluster had fewer N-insertions in productive TCRs, according to a later genetic analysis. Most CMV-associated TCR beta chains appeared to be HLA-restricted in a later analysis, and the HLA associations seemed to be driven largely by CMV exposure. A later analysis associated 15,000 to 20,000 TCR beta sequences with specific HLA alleles at a false discovery rate of 0.05. Only TCR beta chains were sequenced in this cohort, and the absence of alpha or paired-chain data limited detectable features. A later genetic analysis associated a missense DCLRE1C variant with V-gene and J-gene trimming of TCR beta chains, and an independent cohort replicated the association. A total of 150 or so TCR beta chains were listed by the study as associated with cytomegalovirus. In a later analysis, HLA-associated TCR beta chains showed more clonal expansion and lower generation probabilities than non-associated chains that were equally common. Most TCR sequences were observed very rarely across donors, whereas some public TCRs were present in many individuals. Because HLA typing was missing for some donors at each locus, association tests included only the typed subset. Presence/absence analyses assumed roughly uniform sequencing depth across donors, an assumption that may not hold. Broadly in line with IMGT annotations, most TCR beta V segments showed up in productive rearrangements about 87% or about 30% of the time in an earlier analysis of several hundred of the donors. In vitro tests confirmed that three of the cytomegalovirus-associated TCR beta chains recognize cytomegalovirus antigens. A further reported finding was that TCR beta sequences accurately predicted the HLA-A and HLA-B alleles for most subjects in the first cohort.

Sequenced sample: PBMCs. The clonotype comes from a man aged 50-60 years in good health and CMV-seronegative.

The encoded CDR3 is CASSPAPGSGNTIYF. The sequenced DNA is TGTGCCAGCTCACCCGCCCCAGGTTCTGGAAACACCATATATTTT. The rearranged chain carries TRBV18 and TRBJ1-3; the D gene remains uncertain. The CDR3 spans 15 residues, from the cysteine through the phenylalanine. This entry keeps only the CDR3 DNA: 45 bases, framed from base 1. V is clipped by 3 bases and J by 1 base, and the sequence between their germline boundaries is 10 bases long. The CDR1 and CDR2 encoded by the germline V gene are KGHSH and LQKENI.